The source of this T cell receptor beta chain is a study of CD8+ T cells in alopecia areata. Study-wide context: Each day, treated patients took oral tofacitinib twice, at 5 to 10 mg per dose. Tofacitinib dosing lasted 6 to 18 months, which was then followed by 6 months off drug.

CDR3 length: 15 residues. The V gene end was trimmed by 5 bases and the J gene end by 0 bases; junction bases not matched to a gene: 9. Per the germline V gene, CDR1 is SQVTM and CDR2 is ANQGSEA. Sequencing used cDNA as its template, made by extracting RNA and reverse transcribing it. Using immunoSEQ multiplex PCR, the repertoire was profiled, and TCRdb retains in-frame clones only, with some absent. Of 150,000 or so clones in the sample, roughly 48% are singletons; the top ten hold about 6.8%. Findings and limits, study-wide: Resident alphabeta T cells of normal skin are also sequenced in scalp samples.

On this clone itself: Its cognate antigen is unknown.

The chain couples TRBV29-1 to TRBJ2-7; 8 nucleotides agree with TRBD2. The specimen was CD4+ T cells sorted from blood. This clonotype was obtained from a human donor with alopecia areata. DNA for the CDR3: TGCAGCGTTAAGGGGGAAAGCGGGAGCTCCTACGAGCAGTACTTC. As protein: CSVKGESGSSYEQYF.